This T cell receptor beta chain was found in a study of graft-versus-host responses after intestinal transplantation. Across the whole study: Induction using anti-thymocyte globulin, followed by tacrolimus and steroids for approximately 3 years, was given to all recipients. General study results and limits: GvH clones were identified in recipient marrow, with some first appearing in ileum or blood. Levels of circulating GvH clones at their peak were associated with early post-transplant HvG declines. Some patients had graft-donor T cell macrochimerism. In their allografts, the ratios of graft-versus-host to host-versus-graft T cell clones were high.

To note about this clone: What it binds is unknown.

The repertoire was sequenced with immunoSEQ multiplex PCR; TCRdb's copy has only in-frame clones and lacks some. The sample records 100,000 to 140,000 clones, roughly 86% being singletons. This material consisted of unstimulated CD4+ T cells sorted from spleen or lymph node cells, taken before transplant. The receptor comes from a human donor who was the organ donor for an intestinal transplant.

The CDR3, as DNA: TGCGCCAGCAGCCACCGGACAGGGGACTCACCCCTCCACTTT. Translated, it gives CASSHRTGDSPLHF. The rearrangement uses TRBV4-1 and TRBJ1-6; TRBD1 aligns across 9 bases. CDR3 size: 14 residues. J was trimmed by 10 bases and V by 3 bases; bases with no gene match: 4. Per germline, CDR1 MGHRA and CDR2 YSYEKL.